A single sample gave rise to the 3 T cell receptor beta chains below, sequenced in a study of blood T cell repertoires in COVID-19. The table came from immunoSEQ multiplex PCR; TCRdb's copy has only in-frame clones and leaves some out. Of about 360,000 clones listed, 65% to 90% are singletons. The specimen was peripheral blood. These TCRs come from an older woman with COVID-19, enrolled during active disease.

The chain recombines TRBV7-9 with TRBJ2-5; 8 bases map to TRBD2. Germline trimming cut 3 bases from V and 2 bases from J; bases unmatched to any gene: 8. The CDR3 contains 16 residues. Germline V gene data show CDR1 as SEHNR and CDR2 as FQNEAQ (reference sequence). In nucleotides, the CDR3 is TGTGCCAGCAGCTTGATGGCGGGGGGATTTCAAGAGACCCAGTACTTC. Protein: CASSLMAGGFQETQYF.

The CDR3 nucleotides are TGTGCCAGCAGACCGCTAGGTCGGGGCACAGATACGCAGTATTTT. Residues: CASRPLGRGTDTQYF. This chain uses TRBV5-5 with TRBJ2-3; D is unclear. CDR3 length equals 15 residues. Per germline, CDR1 SGHKS and CDR2 YYEKEE (reference sequence). V was trimmed by 5 bases and J by 1 base, leaving 14 bases between them.

The chain has TRBV9 and TRBJ2-5, with D maybe TRBD1 (5 bases). Looked up from germline, CDR1 is SGDLS and CDR2 is YYNGEE. The CDR3 runs to 14 residues. The germline V and J ends were trimmed by 0 bases and 1 base, with 7 bases remaining between them. CDR3: CASSVDDSQETQYF. In nucleotides, the CDR3 is TGTGCCAGCAGCGTAGATGACAGCCAAGAGACCCAGTACTTC.